One sample yielded the 25 T cell receptor beta chains listed below, sequenced in a study of cytomegalovirus exposure and HLA in healthy donors. Primers: 60 Vbeta forward and 13 Jbeta reverse. Only in-frame clones appear in the TCRdb table, and some are missing; sequencing was by immunoSEQ multiplex PCR. Of about 89,000 clones in the sample, 85% were seen once. Sequenced input: PBMCs. The receptors were gathered from a man between 40 and 49 years old in good health and CMV-seropositive.

The genes are TRBV5-1 and TRBJ2-5; tentatively, D is TRBD1 (7 bases). The J call is uncertain, as TRBJ2-7 better fits the DNA end. The CDR3 has 13 residues. In germline, CDR1 is SGHRS, CDR2 YFSETQ. The CDR3, as DNA: TGCGCCAGCAGACCTCAGGGGGGCTACGAGCAGTACTTC. It codes for CASRPQGGYEQYF.

The V gene is TRBV7-2, the J gene TRBJ2-2; weak D call: TRBD1 (6 bases). With 5 bases removed from V and 4 bases from J, the gap between germline ends came to 11 bases. CDR1 and CDR2 (germline): SGHTA, FQGNSA. The CDR3 covers 14 residues. CDR3 nucleotides: TGTGCCAGCAGCGCGCAGGGGATCACCGGGGAGCTGTTTTTT. This codes for CASSAQGITGELFF.

The V gene is TRBV5-1, the J gene TRBJ1-2; 11 nucleotides line up with TRBD1. CDR3 size: 15 residues. Trimming cost V 4 bases and J 3 bases; bases outside gene matches: 5. Germline V CDR1 and CDR2: SGHRS, YFSETQ. The CDR3 nucleotides read TGCGCCAGCAGCCTGGGGGGACAGGGGGACTATGGCTACACCTTC. This sequence encodes CASSLGGQGDYGYTF.

The rearrangement uses TRBV4-1 and TRBJ2-1; a weak D match, TRBD1 (5 bases). This CDR3 region has 15 residues. Germline CDR1 MGHRA, CDR2 YSYEKL. With 4 bases removed from V and 0 bases from J, the gap between germline ends came to 10 bases. CDR3 sequence: CASSPTVNSYNEQFF. The CDR3 nucleotides are TGCGCCAGCAGCCCGACAGTGAACTCCTACAATGAGCAGTTCTTC.

The J gene is TRBJ1-4, the V gene TRBV4-1; no firm D call. CDR3 length equals 15 residues. Looked up from germline, CDR1 is MGHRA and CDR2 is YSYEKL. Trimming pared 1 base from V and 7 bases from J, leaving 13 bases between. CDR3 DNA: TGCGCCAGCAGCCAAGTAGTTCCCACGCTTGAAAAACTGTTTTTT. Its protein product is CASSQVVPTLEKLFF.

This clone occurred once. The genes are TRBV9 and TRBJ1-2; 8 nucleotides line up with TRBD1. There are 13 residues in the CDR3. Germline CDR1 and CDR2: SGDLS and YYNGEE. Trimming took 4 bases from V and 9 from J; bases not matched to a gene: 8. CDR3 in amino acids: CASSHSGGLSYTF. Here the CDR3 DNA reads TGTGCCAGCAGCCATTCAGGGGGCTTAAGCTACACCTTC.

The chain links TRBV4-1 to TRBJ2-2, with a weak D call TRBD2 (6 bases). With 1 base removed from V and 1 base from J, the gap between germline ends came to 10 bases. Germline values: CDR1 MGHRA, CDR2 YSYEKL. This CDR3 has 16 amino acids. For the CDR3, the DNA is TGCGCCAGCAGCCAAGCCCCTAGCGTGAACACCGGGGAGCTGTTTTTT. It specifies CASSQAPSVNTGELFF.

This clone appeared a single time. J is TRBJ2-7 and V is TRBV6-5; perhaps TRBD1 as D (6 bases). V dropped 6 bases and J dropped 2 bases, with 14 bases sitting between them. CDR1 MNHEY and CDR2 SVGAGI come from the germline V gene. This CDR3 comprises 14 residues. The CDR3 nucleotides are TGTGCCAGCAGAGGGACACGGCAACCCTACGAGCAGTACTTC. Translating it yields CASRGTRQPYEQYF.

The V gene is TRBV5-1, the J gene TRBJ2-6; D is perhaps TRBD2 (7 bases). The CDR3 has 17 amino acids. Trimming cost V 3 bases and J 3 bases, with 16 bases left between them. Germline V CDR1 and CDR2: SGHRS, YFSETQ. CDR3 in amino acids: CASSSAGAIGGANVLTF. The CDR3 DNA reads TGCGCCAGCAGCTCCGCGGGGGCCATTGGTGGGGCCAACGTCCTGACTTTC.

This clone was seen just once. The V and J genes are TRBV19 and TRBJ1-3; no firm D call. The CDR3 length is 15 residues. The V and J ends lost 3 bases and 4 bases respectively, with 13 bases between them. Germline assignment: CDR1 LNHDA and CDR2 SQIVND (reference sequence). The CDR3 sequence is CASSIAVTGGNTIYF. Written as DNA, the CDR3 is TGTGCCAGTAGTATCGCGGTCACGGGAGGAAACACCATATATTTT.

The rearrangement links TRBV28 to TRBJ1-2; D remains unclear. The ends were cut back, 1 base at V and 8 bases at J, with 17 bases in the middle. CDR3 length equals 15 residues. Germline lookup yields CDR1 MDHEN and CDR2 SYDVKM. DNA of the CDR3: TGTGCCAGCAGTTTATCGTGGCAGAGTCTCGGGGGCTACACCTTC. Translating it yields CASSLSWQSLGGYTF.

This clone occurred once. The sample carries other DNA sequences with the same CDR3. V is TRBV19 and J is TRBJ2-6, with 8 bases lining up with TRBD2. The length of the CDR3 is 14 residues. J gave up 2 bases and V 9 bases, and 3 bases lay outside the gene matches. Germline V lookup: CDR1 LNHDA, CDR2 SQIVND (reference sequence). CDR3 nucleotide sequence: TGTGCCAGCCGGCGGGGGGCTGGGGCCAACGTCCTGACTTTC. This encodes CASRRGAGANVLTF.

The genes are TRBV29-1 and TRBJ2-5, with a weak D call TRBD2 (5 bases). The CDR3 consists of 12 residues. Germline lookup yields CDR1 SQVTM and CDR2 ANQGSEA. V dropped 7 bases and J dropped 2 bases, with 11 bases sitting between them. The CDR3 sequence is CSAGSGQETQYF. The CDR3 DNA sequence: TGCAGCGCGGGGAGTGGTCAAGAGACCCAGTACTTC.

V usage is TRBV10-1 and J usage is TRBJ1-5; maybe TRBD1 (5 bases). The CDR3 extends over 13 amino acids. With 5 bases removed from V and 7 bases from J, the gap between germline ends came to 12 bases. The germline V gene has CDR1 WNHNN and CDR2 SYGVQD (reference sequence). The CDR3 sequence: CASSQGPQQPQHF. The CDR3 DNA reads TGCGCCAGCAGTCAGGGTCCGCAACAGCCCCAGCATTTT.

The chain recombines TRBV21-1 with TRBJ2-7; the table's D call, TRBD1, was not checked against the DNA. TRBV21-1 is listed as a pseudogene. The CDR3 is 12 amino acids. The CDR3, as DNA: TGTGCCAGCCTCAGACACCCCTACGAGCAGTACTTC. As protein: CASLRHPYEQYF.

This chain joins TRBV10-3 and TRBJ2-7; 8 nucleotides align to TRBD1. In germline, CDR1 is ENHRY, CDR2 SYGVKD. The CDR3 runs to 18 residues. The trim removed 0 bases at V and 3 bases at J, leaving 13 bases unmatched. This CDR3 reads CAISESTLAGGVFYEQYF. Written as DNA, the CDR3 is TGTGCCATCAGTGAGTCGACTCTGGCAGGGGGCGTTTTCTACGAGCAGTACTTC.

This chain uses TRBV29-1 with TRBJ2-7; the match to TRBD1 covers 10 bases. This CDR3 contains 14 residues. V was pared by 7 bases and J by 2 bases, with 8 bases of the junction left unmatched. The germline V gene has CDR1 SQVTM and CDR2 ANQGSEA. The CDR3, as DNA: TGCAGCGCGACTAGGGGACAGGGGCCCTACGAGCAGTACTTC. Translated: CSATRGQGPYEQYF.

The V call is TRBV6-5, the J call TRBJ2-2; D is ambiguous. The CDR3 consists of 12 residues. The germline CDR1 and CDR2 sequences are MNHEY and SVGAGI. The V end was cut by 6 bases, the J end by 6 bases, with 8 bases between. CDR3 sequence reads: CASSFIPGELFF. For the CDR3, the DNA is TGTGCCAGCAGCTTTATTCCCGGGGAGCTGTTTTTT.

The chain has TRBV6-1 and TRBJ1-1; unclear D gene. This CDR3 has 14 residues. Between the trimmed V and J ends, which lost 3 bases and 1 base, there was a span of 9 bases. CDR1 and CDR2 from the germline V gene are MNHNS and SASEGT. CDR3: CASSEIQRNTEAFF. The CDR3 bases are TGTGCCAGCAGTGAGATACAGAGGAACACTGAAGCTTTCTTT.

The chain links TRBV5-1 to TRBJ2-7; D is unclear. V dropped 0 bases and J dropped 0 bases, with 4 bases sitting between them. The length of the CDR3 is 13 residues. The germline V gene has CDR1 SGHRS and CDR2 YFSETQ. Written as DNA, the CDR3 is TGCGCCAGCAGCTTGGCAGTCTCCTACGAGCAGTACTTC. Protein product: CASSLAVSYEQYF.

This chain links TRBV2 with TRBJ2-3, with 11 bases aligning to TRBD2. Germline CDR1 SNHLY, CDR2 FYNNEI. The CDR3 runs 16 residues. V lost 5 bases, J lost 3 bases, and 7 bases stayed unmatched. CDR3 bases: TGTGCCAGCAGTTCCGGGACTAGCGGAGTGACAGATACGCAGTATTTT. Translating gives CASSSGTSGVTDTQYF. Based on the CDR3 plus reference TRBV2 and TRBJ2-3, the full variable domain is EPEVTQTPSHQVTQMGQEVILRCVPISNHLYFYWYRQILGQKVEFLVSFYNNEISEKSEIFDDQFSVERPDGSNFTLKIRSTKLEDSAMYFCASSSGTSGVTDTQYFGPGTRLTVL.

The chain joins TRBV4-1 to TRBJ2-3, with D unclear. CDR1 and CDR2 (germline): MGHRA, YSYEKL. V was shortened by 1 base and J by 2 bases, with 13 bases between the two germline ends. The CDR3 is 16 residues long. The CDR3 DNA reads as TGCGCCAGCAGCCAAGGACCAGGTTTGGTCACAGATACGCAGTATTTT. It translates to CASSQGPGLVTDTQYF.

The chain couples TRBV5-6 to TRBJ2-3; 10 positions match TRBD2. Losses at the gene ends were 1 base for V and 3 bases for J; bases not matched to a gene: 8. CDR3 size: 17 residues. Per germline, CDR1 SGHDT and CDR2 YYEEEE. The CDR3 reads CASSLRISGGPTDTQYF. The CDR3 region has the DNA TGTGCCAGCAGCTTGCGCATTAGCGGGGGGCCGACAGATACGCAGTATTTT.

This chain uses TRBV5-1 with TRBJ2-6; D may be TRBD1 (5 bases). In germline, CDR1 is SGHRS, CDR2 YFSETQ. This CDR3 has 15 amino acids. Deletions cut 3 bases from V and 1 base from J, with 8 bases between. The CDR3 DNA follows: TGCGCCAGCAGCTACTCAGGGTCTGGGGCCAACGTCCTGACTTTC. Its translation: CASSYSGSGANVLTF.

The chain links TRBV2 to TRBJ1-1; TRBD1 matches 10 bases. The CDR3 consists of 15 residues. The V gene's germline CDR1 is SNHLY and CDR2 FYNNEI. Trimming cost V 7 bases and J 1 base; bases outside gene matches: 6. CDR3 sequence: CASNPGQGKNTEAFF. DNA for the CDR3: TGTGCCAGCAACCCGGGACAGGGGAAGAACACTGAAGCTTTCTTT.